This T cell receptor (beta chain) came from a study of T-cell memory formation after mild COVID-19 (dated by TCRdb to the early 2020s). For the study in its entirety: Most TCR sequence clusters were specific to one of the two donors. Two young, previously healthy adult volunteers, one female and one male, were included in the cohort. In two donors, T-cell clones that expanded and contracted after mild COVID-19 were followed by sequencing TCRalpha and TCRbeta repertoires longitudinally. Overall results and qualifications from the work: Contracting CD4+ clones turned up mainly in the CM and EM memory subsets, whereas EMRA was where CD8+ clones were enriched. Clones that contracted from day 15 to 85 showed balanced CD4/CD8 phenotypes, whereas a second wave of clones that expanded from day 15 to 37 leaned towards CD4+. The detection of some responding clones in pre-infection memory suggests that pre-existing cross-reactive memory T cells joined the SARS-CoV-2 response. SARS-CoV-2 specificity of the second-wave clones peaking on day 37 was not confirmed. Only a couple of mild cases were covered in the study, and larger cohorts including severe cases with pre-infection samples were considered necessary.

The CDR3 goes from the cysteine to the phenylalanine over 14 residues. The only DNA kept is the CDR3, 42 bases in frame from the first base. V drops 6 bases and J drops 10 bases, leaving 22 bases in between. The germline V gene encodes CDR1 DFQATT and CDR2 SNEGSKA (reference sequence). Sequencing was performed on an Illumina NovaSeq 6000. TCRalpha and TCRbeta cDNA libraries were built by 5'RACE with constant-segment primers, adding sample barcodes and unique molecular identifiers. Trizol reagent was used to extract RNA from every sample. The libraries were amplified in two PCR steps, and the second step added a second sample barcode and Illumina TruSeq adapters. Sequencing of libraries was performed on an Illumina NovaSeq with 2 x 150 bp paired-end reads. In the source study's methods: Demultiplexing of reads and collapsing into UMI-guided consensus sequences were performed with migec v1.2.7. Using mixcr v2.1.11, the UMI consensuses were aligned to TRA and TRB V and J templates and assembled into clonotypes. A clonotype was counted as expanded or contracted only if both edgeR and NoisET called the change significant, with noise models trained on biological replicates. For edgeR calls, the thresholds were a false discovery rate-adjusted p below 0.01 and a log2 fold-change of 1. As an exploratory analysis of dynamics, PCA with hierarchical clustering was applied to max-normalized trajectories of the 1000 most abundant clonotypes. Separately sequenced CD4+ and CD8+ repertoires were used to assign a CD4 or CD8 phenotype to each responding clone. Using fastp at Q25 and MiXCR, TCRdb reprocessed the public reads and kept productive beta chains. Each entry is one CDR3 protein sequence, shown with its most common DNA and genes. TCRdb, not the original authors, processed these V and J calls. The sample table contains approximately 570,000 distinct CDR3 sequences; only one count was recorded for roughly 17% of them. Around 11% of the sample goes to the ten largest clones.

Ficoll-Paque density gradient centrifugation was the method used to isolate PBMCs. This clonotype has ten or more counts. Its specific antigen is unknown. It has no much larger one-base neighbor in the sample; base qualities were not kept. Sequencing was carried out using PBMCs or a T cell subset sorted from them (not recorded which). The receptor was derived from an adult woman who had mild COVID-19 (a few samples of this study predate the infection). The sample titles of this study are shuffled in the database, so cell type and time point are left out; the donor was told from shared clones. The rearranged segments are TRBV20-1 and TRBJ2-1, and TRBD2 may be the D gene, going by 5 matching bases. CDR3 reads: CSAQRSGLFREQFF. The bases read TGCAGTGCCCAGAGGAGCGGCCTCTTCAGGGAGCAGTTCTTC.